These 22 T cell receptor beta chains share one sample of origin, sequenced in a study of cytomegalovirus exposure and HLA in healthy donors. It was with 60 Vbeta and 13 Jbeta primers that the PCR ran. Profiling relied on immunoSEQ multiplex PCR, and the TCRdb table lists in-frame clones only, not all of them. The sample has some 150,000 clones, roughly 79% seen once. The sample comprised PBMCs. Every receptor here comes from a middle-aged woman in good health and CMV-seropositive.

This chain joins TRBV5-1 and TRBJ2-7, with unresolved D. Trimming stripped 0 bases from V and 0 bases from J, with 13 bases between. This CDR3 has 16 amino acids. Per the germline V gene, CDR1 is SGHRS and CDR2 is YFSETQ. The CDR3, as DNA: TGCGCCAGCAGCTTGGGAGTCGCCCCGAGCTCCTACGAGCAGTACTTC. Encoded protein: CASSLGVAPSSYEQYF.

The J gene is TRBJ1-3, the V gene TRBV28; TRBD1 matches at 8 bases. V lost 8 bases, J lost 1 base, and 7 bases stayed unmatched. The CDR3 runs 15 residues. CDR1 and CDR2 (germline): MDHEN, SYDVKM. CDR3 sequence (DNA): TGTGCCAGCTGTAGACAGGGGAGTTCTGGAAACACCATATATTTT. Its protein is CASCRQGSSGNTIYF.

V and J are TRBV2 and TRBJ1-6, with a tentative D call TRBD1 (6 bases). The CDR3 length is 15 residues. V was pared by 8 bases and J by 7 bases, with 18 bases between. Germline CDR1 reads SNHLY; CDR2 reads FYNNEI. The CDR3 sequence: CASCLATGRNSPLHF. The CDR3 DNA is TGTGCCAGCTGTCTTGCTACAGGGAGAAATTCACCCCTCCACTTT.

This clone appeared a few times. This chain uses TRBV10-3 with TRBJ2-7, with 7 bases aligning to TRBD2. The trim removed 6 bases at V and 4 bases at J, leaving 6 bases unmatched. CDR1 is ENHRY, CDR2 SYGVKD, per germline. This CDR3 is built from 13 residues. The CDR3 DNA sequence: TGTGCCATCAGACAGGCCGGGGGGTACGAGCAGTACTTC. Translated: CAIRQAGGYEQYF.

Comments on this clone: In the same sample, other DNA sequences code for this CDR3. The chain joins TRBV5-4 to TRBJ2-1; perhaps TRBD2 as D (6 bases). The germline gives CDR1 SGHNT, CDR2 YYREEE (reference sequence). Trimming removed 1 base from V and 1 base from J, with 6 bases in between. The CDR3 has 14 amino acids. The CDR3 loop reads CASSLRGSYNEQFF. In nucleotides, the CDR3 is TGTGCCAGCAGCTTGCGGGGGTCCTACAATGAGCAGTTCTTC.

The chain uses TRBV2 and TRBJ2-5, with TRBD1 identical over 9 bases. TRBJ2-7 explains the end of the DNA better; the J call may be wrong. Germline V lookup: CDR1 SNHLY, CDR2 FYNNEI. This CDR3 is 16 amino acids long. The chain's CDR3 is CASSDSGQGTTYEQYF. In DNA form, the CDR3 reads TGTGCCAGCAGTGACTCGGGACAGGGTACGACCTACGAGCAGTACTTC.

This chain connects TRBV4-2 to TRBJ2-7; no clear D gene. Trimming stripped 2 bases from V and 3 bases from J, with 17 bases between. Germline CDR1 is LGHNA and CDR2 is YNFKEQ. The CDR3 loop spans 16 amino acids. The CDR3 DNA reads TGTGCCAGCAGCCAACACCGGTCTGAAATAAGCTACGAGCAGTACTTC. The encoded protein is CASSQHRSEISYEQYF.

The chain uses TRBV2 and TRBJ2-7; 8 nucleotides match TRBD2. This CDR3 region has 14 residues. Trimming at V came to 5 bases and at J to 5 bases, leaving 8 bases not matched to a gene. Germline CDR1 and CDR2: SNHLY and FYNNEI. The CDR3 nucleotides are TGTGCCAGCAGTTGGACTAGCTCCCTCAACGAGCAGTACTTC. Amino acids: CASSWTSSLNEQYF.

V and J are TRBV28 and TRBJ2-7, with 7 bases matching TRBD1. CDR1 MDHEN and CDR2 SYDVKM come from the germline V gene. The CDR3 totals 15 residues. After removal of 2 bases from V and 2 bases from J, the junction contained 6 bases not matched to a gene. The CDR3, as DNA: TGTGCCAGCAGTTTACCCCAGCAGGGGGCCTACGAGCAGTACTTC. The encoded protein is CASSLPQQGAYEQYF.

The chain joins TRBV5-6 to TRBJ2-2; 7 bases agree with TRBD1. This CDR3 is 13 amino acids long. CDR1 SGHDT and CDR2 YYEEEE come from the germline V gene. The V gene end was trimmed by 3 bases and the J gene end by 8 bases; junction bases not matched to a gene: 4. CDR3 in amino acids: CASSSTGMGELFF. CDR3 DNA sequence: TGTGCCAGCAGCTCGACAGGGATGGGGGAGCTGTTTTTT.

This clone was found a few times. The chain has TRBV4-1 and TRBJ2-6; D may be TRBD1 (6 bases). Germline CDR1 reads MGHRA; CDR2 reads YSYEKL. Trimming shortened V by 0 bases and J by 1 base, and 19 bases separated the two germline ends. The CDR3 loop spans 20 amino acids. This CDR3 is CASSQDVNRVVESGANVLTF. DNA of the CDR3: TGCGCCAGCAGCCAAGATGTGAACAGGGTGGTTGAATCTGGGGCCAACGTCCTGACTTTC.

J is TRBJ2-3 and V is TRBV5-1, with D tentatively TRBD2 (5 bases). Trimming stripped 6 bases from V and 5 bases from J, with 13 bases between. This CDR3 has 13 amino acids. Germline V gene lookup returns CDR1 SGHRS and CDR2 YFSETQ. Here the CDR3 DNA reads TGCGCCAGCAAGTCGGCGGCGGGAGATACGCAGTATTTT. It encodes CASKSAAGDTQYF.

This clone was observed a handful of times. The V and J genes are TRBV7-6 and TRBJ1-4, with D unresolved. The CDR3 covers 15 residues. Germline V gene data show CDR1 as SGHVS and CDR2 as FNYEAQ. V lost 1 base to trimming and J lost 2 bases, with 8 bases between them. The CDR3 bases are TGTGCCAGCAGCTTAGAATCGGGGACTAATGAAAAACTGTTTTTT. Its protein is CASSLESGTNEKLFF.

This rearrangement joins TRBV11-3 to TRBJ2-1; 7 bases agree with TRBD1. Unmatched junction bases numbered 10, after V lost 6 bases and J lost 2 bases. The CDR3 spans 16 residues. CDR1 is SGHNT, CDR2 YENEEA, per germline. The CDR3 is CASRFLTGLPYNEQFF. Here the CDR3 DNA reads TGTGCCAGCAGGTTTCTGACAGGGCTACCCTACAATGAGCAGTTCTTC.

This chain connects TRBV12-5 to TRBJ2-2; 7 nucleotides match TRBD2. V lost 5 bases and J lost 5; bases outside the gene matches: 5. The CDR3 is 14 amino acids. Germline lookup yields CDR1 LGHNT and CDR2 FRNRAP. The CDR3 loop is CASGPGLVTGELFF. The CDR3 bases are TGTGCTAGTGGTCCTGGACTAGTAACCGGGGAGCTGTTTTTT.

This clone was detected only once. The rearrangement uses TRBV19 and TRBJ1-1, with D unclear. CDR1 LNHDA and CDR2 SQIVND come from the germline V gene (reference sequence). With 0 bases removed from V and 1 base from J, the gap between germline ends came to 6 bases. This CDR3 has 14 residues. CDR3 residues: CASSIDYGNTEAFF. The CDR3 coding sequence is TGTGCCAGTAGTATAGATTACGGGAACACTGAAGCTTTCTTT.

The chain combines TRBV9 with TRBJ2-1; TRBD2 matches at 14 bases. CDR1 SGDLS and CDR2 YYNGEE come from the germline V gene. The CDR3 totals 15 residues. Germline trimming cut 3 bases from V and 9 bases from J; bases unmatched to any gene: 5. In DNA, the CDR3 is TGTGCCAGCAGCGAGGGGACTAGCGGGGGAGGTGAGCAGTTCTTC. This encodes CASSEGTSGGGEQFF. Full variable domain (outside the CDR3, taken from reference TRBV9 and TRBJ2-1): DSGVTQTPKHLITATGQRVTLRCSPRSGDLSVYWYQQSLDQGLQFLIQYYNGEERAKGNILERFSAQQFPDLHSELNLSSLELGDSALYFCASSEGTSGGGEQFFGPGTRLTVL.

This clone was picked up a small number of times. The V and J genes are TRBV6-8 and TRBJ1-3, with TRBD1 matching over 8 bases. Germline lookup yields CDR1 MNHGY and CDR2 SAAAGT. The CDR3 totals 14 residues. The J segment lost 3 bases and the V segment lost 6 bases, leaving 4 bases of the junction unmatched. The CDR3 DNA reads as TGTGCCAGCAGCTACAGGGGGATTGGAAACACCATATATTTT. It specifies CASSYRGIGNTIYF.

This chain links TRBV2 with TRBJ2-1; D perhaps matches TRBD1 (5 bases). Germline CDR1 SNHLY, CDR2 FYNNEI. The V gene lost 5 bases and the J gene lost 8 bases, with 16 bases spanning the gap. The length of the CDR3 is 14 residues. This chain's CDR3 is CASSPSVGRYEQFF. The CDR3 DNA reads TGTGCCAGCAGTCCCTCGGTGGGGCGATATGAGCAGTTCTTC.

The chain links TRBV10-3 to TRBJ2-2, with 9 bases matching TRBD1. Germline CDR1 is ENHRY and CDR2 is SYGVKD. The CDR3 extends over 15 amino acids. The junction had 6 bases not matched to a gene; V was cut back by 5 bases and J by 5 bases. The CDR3 DNA follows: TGTGCCATCAGTCCGGGACAGGGAGGAACCGGGGAGCTGTTTTTT. Amino acid sequence: CAISPGQGGTGELFF.

V usage is TRBV5-6 and J usage is TRBJ1-6, with D perhaps TRBD1 (5 bases). V was trimmed by 1 base and J by 10 bases, leaving 12 bases between them. CDR1 is SGHDT, CDR2 YYEEEE, per germline. The CDR3 is 14 amino acids. CDR3 amino acids: CASSLFQGGSPLHF. The CDR3 DNA follows: TGTGCCAGCAGCTTGTTCCAGGGCGGATCACCCCTCCACTTT.

The chain carries TRBV6-1 and TRBJ1-2; D is ambiguous. CDR3 length: 12 residues. Per germline, CDR1 MNHNS and CDR2 SASEGT. Trimming removed 3 bases from V and 8 bases from J, with 10 bases in between. The chain's CDR3 is CASSDTTGGYTF. The CDR3 DNA sequence: TGTGCCAGCAGTGACACGACGGGGGGCTACACCTTC.